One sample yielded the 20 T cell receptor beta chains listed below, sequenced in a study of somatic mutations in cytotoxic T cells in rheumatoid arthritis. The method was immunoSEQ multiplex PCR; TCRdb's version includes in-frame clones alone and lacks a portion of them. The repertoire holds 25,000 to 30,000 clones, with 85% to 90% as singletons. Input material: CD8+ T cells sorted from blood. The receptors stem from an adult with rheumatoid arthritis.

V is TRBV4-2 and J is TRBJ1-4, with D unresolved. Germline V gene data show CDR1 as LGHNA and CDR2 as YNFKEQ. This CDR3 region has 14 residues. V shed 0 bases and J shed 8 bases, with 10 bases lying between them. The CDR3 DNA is TGTGCCAGCAGCCAAGAATTCCCGGGGGAAAAACTGTTTTTT. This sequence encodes CASSQEFPGEKLFF.

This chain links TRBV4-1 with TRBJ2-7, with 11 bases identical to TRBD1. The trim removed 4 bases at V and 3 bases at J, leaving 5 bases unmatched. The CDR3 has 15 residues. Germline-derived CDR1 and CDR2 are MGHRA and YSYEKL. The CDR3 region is CASSPGQGAYYEQYF. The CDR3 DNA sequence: TGCGCCAGCAGCCCTGGACAGGGGGCATACTACGAGCAGTACTTC.

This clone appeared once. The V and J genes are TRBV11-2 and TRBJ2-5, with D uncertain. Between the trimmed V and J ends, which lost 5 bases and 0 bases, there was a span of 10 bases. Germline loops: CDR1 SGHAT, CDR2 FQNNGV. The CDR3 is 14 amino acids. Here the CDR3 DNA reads TGTGCCAGCAGCGCCACTCCGTACCAAGAGACCCAGTACTTC. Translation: CASSATPYQETQYF.

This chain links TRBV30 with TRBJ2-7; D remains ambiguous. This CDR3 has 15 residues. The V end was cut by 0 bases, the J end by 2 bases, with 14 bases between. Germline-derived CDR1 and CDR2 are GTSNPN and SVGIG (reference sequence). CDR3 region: CAWSVRDRPTYEQYF. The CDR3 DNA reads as TGTGCCTGGAGTGTACGTGATAGACCTACCTACGAGCAGTACTTC.

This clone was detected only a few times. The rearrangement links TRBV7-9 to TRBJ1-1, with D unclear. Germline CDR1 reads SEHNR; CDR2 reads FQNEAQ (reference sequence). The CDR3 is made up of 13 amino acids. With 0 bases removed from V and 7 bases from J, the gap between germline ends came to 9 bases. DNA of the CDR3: TGTGCCAGCAGCTTAGCGATGGCCCTTGAAGCTTTCTTT. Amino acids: CASSLAMALEAFF.

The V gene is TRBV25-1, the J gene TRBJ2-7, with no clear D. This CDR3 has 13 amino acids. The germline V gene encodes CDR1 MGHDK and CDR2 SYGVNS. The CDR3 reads CPIDGRINYEQYF. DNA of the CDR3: TGTCCAATTGACGGCCGGATTAACTACGAGCAGTACTTC.

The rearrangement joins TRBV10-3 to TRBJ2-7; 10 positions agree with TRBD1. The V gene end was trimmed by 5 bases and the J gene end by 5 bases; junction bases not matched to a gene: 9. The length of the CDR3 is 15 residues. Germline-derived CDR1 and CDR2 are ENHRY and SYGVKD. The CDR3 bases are TGTGCCATCAGTACCGGGACAGGGGACGTCCACGAGCAGTACTTC. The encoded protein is CAISTGTGDVHEQYF.

The CDR3 nucleotides are TGTGCCAGCAGAGCGGAGGCTTCCTACAATGAGCAGTTCTTC. Its translation: CASRAEASYNEQFF. V and J are TRBV2 and TRBJ2-1; D is possibly TRBD2 (5 bases). The germline V gene has CDR1 SNHLY and CDR2 FYNNEI. The CDR3 has 14 residues. V was shortened by 6 bases and J by 1 base, with 10 bases between the two germline ends.

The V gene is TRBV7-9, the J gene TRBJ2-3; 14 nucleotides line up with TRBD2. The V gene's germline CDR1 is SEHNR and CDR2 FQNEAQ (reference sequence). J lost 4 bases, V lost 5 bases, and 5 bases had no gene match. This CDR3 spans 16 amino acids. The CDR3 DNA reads TGTGCCAGCAGCCCGGGGACTAGCGGGAGTTCAGATACGCAGTATTTT. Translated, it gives CASSPGTSGSSDTQYF. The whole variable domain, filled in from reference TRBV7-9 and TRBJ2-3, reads DTGVSQNPRHKITKRGQNVTFRCDPISEHNRLYWYRQTLGQGPEFLTYFQNEAQLEKSRLLSDRFSAERPKGSFSTLEIQRTEQGDSAMYLCASSPGTSGSSDTQYFGPGTRLTVL.

The CDR3 protein is CASSLATSGVTGELFF. The CDR3 DNA follows: TGTGCCAGCAGCTTAGCCACTAGCGGAGTCACCGGGGAGCTGTTTTTT. V and J are TRBV11-2 and TRBJ2-2; 8 nucleotides agree with TRBD2. The length of the CDR3 is 16 residues. The V and J ends lost 1 base and 4 bases, in that order; junction bases with no gene match: 5. Germline V gives CDR1 SGHAT, CDR2 FQNNGV.

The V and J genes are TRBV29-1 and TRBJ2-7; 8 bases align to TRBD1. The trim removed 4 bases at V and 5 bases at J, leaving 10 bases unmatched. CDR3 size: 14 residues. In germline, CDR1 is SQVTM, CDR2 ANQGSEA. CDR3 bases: TGCAGCGTTGTTGACAGGGGTAGAGAAAACGAGCAGTACTTC. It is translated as CSVVDRGRENEQYF.

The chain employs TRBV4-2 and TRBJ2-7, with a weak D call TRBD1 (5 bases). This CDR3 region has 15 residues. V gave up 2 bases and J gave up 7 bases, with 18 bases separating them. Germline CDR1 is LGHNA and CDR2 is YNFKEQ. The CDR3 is CASSQTDAGSVEQYF. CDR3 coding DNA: TGTGCCAGCAGCCAAACTGACGCAGGGTCTGTGGAGCAGTACTTC.

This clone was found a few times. In DNA, the CDR3 is TGTGCCAGCAGCCAAGAGGCTAGCGGGTTGTGGGACGAGCAGTACTTC. Translated, it gives CASSQEASGLWDEQYF. The V call is TRBV4-2, the J call TRBJ2-7; 8 positions match TRBD2. This CDR3 has 16 amino acids. Trimming at V came to 0 bases and at J to 5 bases, leaving 9 bases not matched to a gene. Germline V CDR1 and CDR2: LGHNA, YNFKEQ.

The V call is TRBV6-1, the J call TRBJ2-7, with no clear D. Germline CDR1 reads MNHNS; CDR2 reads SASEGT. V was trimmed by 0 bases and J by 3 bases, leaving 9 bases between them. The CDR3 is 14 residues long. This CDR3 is CASSEALWGYEQYF. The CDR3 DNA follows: TGTGCCAGCAGTGAAGCGCTATGGGGCTACGAGCAGTACTTC.

The CDR3 region is CASSLGLAGVLGQETQYF. CDR3 bases: TGTGCCAGCAGCCTAGGACTAGCGGGAGTCCTTGGCCAAGAGACCCAGTACTTC. This sequence joins TRBV7-3 and TRBJ2-5; 13 positions agree with TRBD2. Trimming took 5 bases from V and 1 from J; bases not matched to a gene: 10. CDR3 length: 18 residues. The germline CDR1 and CDR2 sequences are SGHTA and FQGTGA. Supplemented by reference TRBV7-3 and TRBJ2-5, the full variable domain reads GAGVSQTPSNKVTEKGKYVELRCDPISGHTALYWYRQSLGQGPEFLIYFQGTGAADDSGLPNDRFFAVRPEGSVSTLKIQRTERGDSAVYLCASSLGLAGVLGQETQYFGPGTRLLVL.

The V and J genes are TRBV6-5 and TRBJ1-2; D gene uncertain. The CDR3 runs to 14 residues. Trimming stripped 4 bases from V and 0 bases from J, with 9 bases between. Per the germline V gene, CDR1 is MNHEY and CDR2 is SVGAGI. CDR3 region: CASSSLVTNYGYTF. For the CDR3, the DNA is TGTGCCAGCAGTTCACTTGTAACTAACTATGGCTACACCTTC.

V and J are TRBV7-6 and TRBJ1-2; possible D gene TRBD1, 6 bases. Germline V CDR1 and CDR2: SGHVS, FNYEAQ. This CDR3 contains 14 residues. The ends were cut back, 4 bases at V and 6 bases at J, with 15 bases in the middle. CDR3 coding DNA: TGTGCCAGCAGCTCTAGGGAGGGGGAAGATGGCTACACCTTC. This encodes CASSSREGEDGYTF.

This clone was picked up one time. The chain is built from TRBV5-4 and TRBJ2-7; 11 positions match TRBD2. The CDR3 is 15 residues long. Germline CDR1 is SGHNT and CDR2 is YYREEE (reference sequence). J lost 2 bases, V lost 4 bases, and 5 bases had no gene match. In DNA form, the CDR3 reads TGTGCCAGCAGCACCATAGCGGGAGGGCCCTACGAGCAGTACTTC. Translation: CASSTIAGGPYEQYF.

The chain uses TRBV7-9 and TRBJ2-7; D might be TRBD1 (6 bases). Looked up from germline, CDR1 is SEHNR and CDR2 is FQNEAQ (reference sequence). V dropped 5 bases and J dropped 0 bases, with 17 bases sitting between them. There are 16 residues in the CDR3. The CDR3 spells CASSLTFRDTSYEQYF. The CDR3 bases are TGTGCCAGCAGCCTAACATTTCGGGACACCTCCTACGAGCAGTACTTC.

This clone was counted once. The CDR3 sequence: CASNHGREAFNEQFF. CDR3 sequence (DNA): TGCGCCAGCAACCACGGGCGGGAGGCTTTCAATGAGCAGTTCTTC. This chain joins TRBV4-1 and TRBJ2-1, with 8 nucleotides matching TRBD2. Trimming took 7 bases from V and 6 from J; bases not matched to a gene: 11. CDR1 is MGHRA, CDR2 YSYEKL, per germline. The CDR3 sequence is 15 residues long.